Listed below are T cell receptor beta chains from one sample, sequenced in a study of PD-1 blockade in classical Hodgkin lymphoma. Method: immunoSEQ multiplex PCR; TCRdb's copy keeps in-frame clones and lacks some. The table includes roughly 20,000 clones, about 80% detected once. The specimen comprised peripheral blood mononuclear cells (PBMCs), sampled before the fourth cycle of nivolumab. These TCRs come from a human donor with classical Hodgkin lymphoma. The CDR3 runs from the conserved cysteine through the conserved F or W. The D gene is left open where the match is weak. Where a row states a size, it is once, few, many or the class of an expanded clone; other rows omit it.

d_gene: NA
v_gene: TRBV6-5
j_gene: TRBJ2-2
abundance: NA
CDR3aa: CASRRTRESGELFF
CDR3nt: TGTGCCAGCCGGAGAACCAGGGAGTCCGGGGAGCTGTTTTTT

d_gene: NA
v_gene: TRBV7-4
j_gene: TRBJ1-3
abundance: NA
CDR3aa: CASSPRPSSGNTIYF
CDR3nt: TGTGCCAGCAGCCCCCGGCCCAGCTCTGGAAACACCATATATTTT

d_gene: NA
v_gene: TRBV25-1
j_gene: TRBJ2-1
abundance: few
CDR3aa: CASCTTYNEQFF
CDR3nt: TGTGCCAGCTGTACAACTTACAATGAGCAGTTCTTC

d_gene: NA
v_gene: TRBV5-1
j_gene: TRBJ1-1
abundance: few
CDR3aa: CASSLRRGQLGLGTEAFF
CDR3nt: TGCGCCAGCAGCTTGCGGCGGGGGCAATTGGGGTTAGGCACTGAAGCTTTCTTT

d_gene: TRBD1
v_gene: TRBV6-6
j_gene: TRBJ2-4
abundance: once
CDR3aa: CASRAGTGDAKNIQYF
CDR3nt: TGTGCCAGCAGGGCAGGGACAGGGGACGCCAAAAACATTCAGTACTTC

d_gene: TRBD2
v_gene: TRBV6-6
j_gene: TRBJ2-3
abundance: NA
CDR3aa: CASSYVLAGDTQYF
CDR3nt: TGTGCCAGCAGTTACGTCCTAGCGGGAGATACGCAGTATTTT

d_gene: NA
v_gene: TRBV6-5
j_gene: TRBJ1-2
abundance: once
CDR3aa: CASSTSNYGYTF
CDR3nt: TGTGCCAGCAGTACTTCTAACTATGGCTACACCTTC

d_gene: TRBD2
v_gene: TRBV7-9
j_gene: TRBJ2-1
abundance: NA
CDR3aa: CASSPTSPQKRDNEQFF
CDR3nt: TGTGCCAGCAGCCCGACTAGCCCGCAAAAGAGGGACAATGAGCAGTTCTTC

d_gene: TRBD1
v_gene: TRBV18
j_gene: TRBJ1-1
abundance: NA
CDR3aa: CASSPRTGENTEAFF
CDR3nt: TGTGCCAGCTCACCTCGGACAGGGGAAAACACTGAAGCTTTCTTT

d_gene: NA
v_gene: TRBV15
j_gene: TRBJ1-1
abundance: once
CDR3aa: CATSRDAGGEAFF
CDR3nt: TGTGCCACCAGCAGAGACGCTGGTGGGGAAGCTTTCTTT

d_gene: TRBD2
v_gene: TRBV2
j_gene: TRBJ2-5
abundance: few
CDR3aa: CASSEVPPTSGSSETQYF
CDR3nt: TGTGCCAGCAGTGAAGTCCCCCCGACTAGCGGGAGTAGTGAGACCCAGTACTTC

d_gene: NA
v_gene: TRBV19
j_gene: TRBJ2-5
abundance: NA
CDR3aa: CASRLQGSETQYF
CDR3nt: TGTGCCAGTAGATTACAGGGATCCGAGACCCAGTACTTC

d_gene: TRBD2
v_gene: TRBV18
j_gene: TRBJ2-1
abundance: NA
CDR3aa: CASSPLGPSGVANNEQFF
CDR3nt: TGTGCCAGCTCACCATTAGGGCCTAGCGGGGTAGCGAACAATGAGCAGTTCTTC

d_gene: NA
v_gene: TRBV4-1
j_gene: TRBJ2-7
abundance: NA
CDR3aa: CASSQERPPAYEQYF
CDR3nt: TGCGCCAGCAGCCAAGAAAGGCCACCGGCCTACGAGCAGTACTTC

d_gene: NA
v_gene: TRBV7-6
j_gene: TRBJ2-3
abundance: NA
CDR3aa: CASSFSSTDTQYF
CDR3nt: TGTGCCAGCAGCTTTTCCAGCACAGATACGCAGTATTTT

d_gene: TRBD1
v_gene: TRBV6-1
j_gene: TRBJ2-2
abundance: NA
CDR3aa: CASSDRWDRGNTGELFF
CDR3nt: TGTGCCAGCAGTGACCGGTGGGACAGGGGGAACACCGGGGAGCTGTTTTTT

d_gene: NA
v_gene: TRBV20-1
j_gene: TRBJ2-1
abundance: NA
CDR3aa: CSARIYNEQFF
CDR3nt: TGCAGTGCTAGGATCTACAATGAGCAGTTCTTC

d_gene: NA
v_gene: TRBV7-2
j_gene: TRBJ2-5
abundance: NA
CDR3aa: CASSSQRAKETQYF
CDR3nt: TGTGCCAGCAGCTCCCAGCGGGCCAAAGAGACCCAGTACTTC

d_gene: NA
v_gene: TRBV9
j_gene: TRBJ2-6
abundance: NA
CDR3aa: CASSVASLGGGGANVLTF
CDR3nt: TGTGCCAGCAGCGTAGCTAGTTTGGGGGGCGGTGGGGCCAACGTCCTGACTTTC

d_gene: NA
v_gene: TRBV18
j_gene: TRBJ1-1
abundance: NA
CDR3aa: CASSGAQDTEAFF
CDR3nt: TGTGCCAGCTCTGGGGCCCAGGACACTGAGGCTTTCTTT